Detailed here is one T cell receptor beta chain. As yet, its antigen is unknown. The germline CDR1 and CDR2 sequences are SGHDT and YYEEEE. With V trimmed by 2 bases and J by 5 bases, 16 bases remained unmatched. This CDR3 spans 19 amino acids. PCR used 60 Vbeta primers and 13 Jbeta primers. In the original processing: Approximately 9.9 million shared chains were among the roughly 80 million unique TCR beta chains that a later analysis counted. The protocol was immunoSEQ multiplex PCR, while the TCRdb copy is restricted to in-frame clones and leaves out a portion. V, J and clone size were drawn from that table, and D and trimming were deduced from the DNA. The repertoire holds some 140,000 clones, with roughly 70% as singletons. This sample stems from a study of cytomegalovirus exposure and HLA in healthy donors. Points from the study as a whole: According to an earlier analysis, most TCR beta V segments yielded productive rearrangements about 90% or about 30% of the time.

This receptor was obtained from a man aged 35-49 years in good health and CMV-seronegative. The V call is TRBV5-6, the J call TRBJ2-3; 11 bases map to TRBD2. What was sequenced was PBMCs. CDR3 DNA sequence: TGTGCCAGCAGCTTATGGCGGCTTCATACCGGACTAGCGGGAGATACGCAGTATTTT. The encoded protein is CASSLWRLHTGLAGDTQYF.